This TCR beta chain was recorded in a study of OX40 agonist ivuxolimab in advanced cancers. Study-wide context: There were three patients with partial responses, one having hepatocellular carcinoma and two cutaneous melanoma. Broader study findings: Mean expanded clone counts were higher in CD8+ than CD4+ T cells.

Remarks on this clone: Its specificity is not known.

This CDR3 comprises 15 residues. Measured with immunoSEQ multiplex PCR; TCRdb has only the in-frame clones, and not every one. Of about 79,000 clones detected, around 93% appear once; the ten largest clones hold around 0.53%. Blood specimens came from baseline, cycle 4 day 1, and cycle 7 day 1. This chain joins TRBV21-1 and TRBJ2-5; the table's D call TRBD2 went unverified against the DNA. The closer fit of TRBJ2-7 to the DNA end suggests the J call may be wrong. TRBV21-1 is a listed pseudogene. This receptor was obtained from an adult with an advanced solid tumor such as melanoma, head and neck, liver or kidney cancer. This material consisted of CD4+ or CD8+ T cells sorted from blood, taken in a trial of the OX40 agonist ivuxolimab. CDR3 coding DNA: TGTGCCAGCAGCTCTAAGGCCAGCGGGAGCCCCGAGCAGTACTTC. It codes for CASSSKASGSPEQYF.